A selection of T cell receptor beta chains follows, all from one sample in a study of blood T cell repertoires in COVID-19. Using immunoSEQ multiplex PCR, the repertoire was profiled, and TCRdb retains in-frame clones only, with some absent. The sample records around 130,000 clones, roughly 85% being singletons. Sequencing was done on a sample of peripheral blood. Every receptor here comes from a man aged 50-59 years with acute or convalescent COVID-19. The CDR3 runs from the conserved cysteine through the conserved F or W. Each record gives: D gene, clone size, V gene, J gene, CDR3 length, CDR3 protein, CDR3 DNA. A D gene is named only where the DNA matches it firmly. Clone size is given for some rows only: seen once, a few or many times, or a class if the clone is expanded.

d_gene: .
abundance: few
v_gene: TRBV27
j_gene: TRBJ1-5
len: 15
CDR3aa: CASSLQALSNQPQHF
CDR3nt: TGTGCCAGCAGTTTACAGGCCCTTAGCAATCAGCCCCAGCATTTT

d_gene: .
abundance: .
v_gene: TRBV6-1
j_gene: TRBJ1-1
len: 14
CDR3aa: CASSDRGSAVEAFF
CDR3nt: TGTGCCAGCAGTGACCGAGGATCCGCCGTCGAGGCTTTCTTT

d_gene: TRBD2
abundance: .
v_gene: TRBV6-2/TRBV6-3
j_gene: TRBJ2-3
len: 16
CDR3aa: CASSYGRTSGSDTQYF
CDR3nt: TGTGCCAGCAGTTACGGGAGGACTAGCGGGAGTGATACGCAGTATTTT

d_gene: .
abundance: .
v_gene: TRBV6-1
j_gene: TRBJ2-5
len: 13
CDR3aa: CASSEVEGVAQYF
CDR3nt: TGTGCCAGCAGTGAGGTTGAAGGGGTGGCCCAGTACTTC

d_gene: .
abundance: .
v_gene: TRBV11-2
j_gene: TRBJ2-6
len: 18
CDR3aa: CASSLEGSGLSGANVLTF
CDR3nt: TGTGCCAGCAGCTTGGAGGGAAGCGGCCTCTCTGGGGCCAACGTCCTGACTTTC

d_gene: .
abundance: .
v_gene: TRBV20-1
j_gene: TRBJ1-5
len: 16
CDR3aa: CSASATGHPSNQPQHF
CDR3nt: TGCAGTGCTAGTGCCACAGGGCATCCCAGCAATCAGCCCCAGCATTTT

d_gene: .
abundance: .
v_gene: TRBV10-3
j_gene: TRBJ2-3
len: 13
CDR3aa: CAIGSRESDTQYF
CDR3nt: TGTGCCATCGGAAGTCGGGAGAGCGATACGCAGTATTTT

d_gene: .
abundance: .
v_gene: TRBV9
j_gene: TRBJ1-2
len: 15
CDR3aa: CASSVDTPSSDGYTF
CDR3nt: TGTGCCAGCAGCGTTGACACTCCAAGCTCCGATGGCTACACCTTC

d_gene: TRBD2
abundance: .
v_gene: TRBV7-2
j_gene: TRBJ2-3
len: 15
CDR3aa: CASSQGLAGGDTQYF
CDR3nt: TGTGCCAGCAGCCAGGGACTAGCGGGGGGGGATACGCAGTATTTT

d_gene: TRBD1
abundance: .
v_gene: TRBV5-1
j_gene: TRBJ2-7
len: 14
CDR3aa: CASSSRDRSYEQYF
CDR3nt: TGCGCCAGCAGCTCCCGGGACAGATCCTACGAGCAGTACTTC

d_gene: .
abundance: .
v_gene: TRBV4-1
j_gene: TRBJ1-5
len: 15
CDR3aa: CASSSPGNSNQPQHF
CDR3nt: TGCGCCAGCAGCTCACCGGGAAATAGCAATCAGCCCCAGCATTTT

d_gene: TRBD1
abundance: .
v_gene: TRBV18
j_gene: TRBJ1-1
len: 14
CDR3aa: CASSPGQLNTEAFF
CDR3nt: TGTGCCAGCTCACCGGGACAGTTGAACACTGAAGCTTTCTTT

d_gene: .
abundance: .
v_gene: TRBV12-3/TRBV12-4
j_gene: TRBJ2-7
len: 11
CDR3aa: CASSSGTFAHF
CDR3nt: TGTGCCAGCAGCTCCGGGACTTTCGCACACTTC

d_gene: TRBD1
abundance: .
v_gene: TRBV5-1
j_gene: TRBJ1-6
len: 13
CDR3aa: CASGTGDGSPLHF
CDR3nt: TGCGCCAGCGGGACAGGGGACGGTTCACCCCTCCACTTT

d_gene: .
abundance: once
v_gene: TRBV13
j_gene: TRBJ2-1
len: 13
CDR3aa: CASSRRAYNEQFF
CDR3nt: TGTGCCAGCAGCCGCCGGGCCTACAATGAGCAGTTCTTC

d_gene: TRBD2
abundance: .
v_gene: TRBV4-2
j_gene: TRBJ2-7
len: 14
CDR3aa: CASSRSGSGYEQYF
CDR3nt: TGTGCCAGCAGCCGAAGCGGGAGCGGTTACGAGCAGTACTTC

d_gene: TRBD1
abundance: .
v_gene: TRBV7-9
j_gene: TRBJ2-7
len: 15
CDR3aa: CASSYGQGVTYEQYF
CDR3nt: TGTGCCAGCAGCTACGGACAGGGGGTGACGTACGAGCAGTACTTC

d_gene: TRBD1
abundance: .
v_gene: TRBV28
j_gene: TRBJ2-3
len: 20
CDR3aa: CASSSIFLTGTGPSTDTQYF
CDR3nt: TGTGCCAGCAGTTCCATATTTCTGACCGGGACAGGTCCCAGCACAGATACGCAGTATTTT

d_gene: TRBD1
abundance: .
v_gene: TRBV15
j_gene: TRBJ1-5
len: 17
CDR3aa: CATSRGEQGAGNQPQHF
CDR3nt: TGTGCCACCAGCAGAGGGGAACAGGGGGCAGGTAATCAGCCCCAGCATTTT

d_gene: TRBD1
abundance: .
v_gene: TRBV18
j_gene: TRBJ2-5
len: 15
CDR3aa: CASSFGTGDMETQYF
CDR3nt: TGTGCCAGCTCATTTGGGACAGGGGATATGGAGACCCAGTACTTC